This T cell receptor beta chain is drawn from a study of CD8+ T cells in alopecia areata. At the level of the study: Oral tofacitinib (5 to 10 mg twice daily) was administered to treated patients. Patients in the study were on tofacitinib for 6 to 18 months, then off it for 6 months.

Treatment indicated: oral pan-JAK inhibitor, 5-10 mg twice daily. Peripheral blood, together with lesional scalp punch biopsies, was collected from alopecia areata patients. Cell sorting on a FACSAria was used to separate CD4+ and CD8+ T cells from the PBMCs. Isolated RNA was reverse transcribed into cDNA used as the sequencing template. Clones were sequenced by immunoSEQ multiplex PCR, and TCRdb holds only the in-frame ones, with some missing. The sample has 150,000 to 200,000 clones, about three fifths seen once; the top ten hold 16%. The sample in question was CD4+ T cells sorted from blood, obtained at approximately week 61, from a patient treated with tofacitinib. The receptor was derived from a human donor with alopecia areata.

Written as DNA, the CDR3 is TGCAGCGTTTCTCTCCCCAGGGGTGGGAACATCAATGAGCAGTTCTTC. Protein product: CSVSLPRGGNINEQFF. The rearrangement uses TRBV29-1 and TRBJ2-1, with D perhaps TRBD1 (6 bases). Germline V gives CDR1 SQVTM, CDR2 ANQGSEA. The CDR3 is 16 residues long. V gave up 5 bases and J gave up 6 bases, with 23 bases separating them.